Listed below are T cell receptor beta chains from one sample, sequenced in a study of T cell changes during pregnancy in multiple sclerosis. Method: immunoSEQ multiplex PCR; TCRdb's copy keeps in-frame clones and lacks some. The data hold tens of thousands of clones, with around 90% observed a single time. Source: peripheral blood, taken after pregnancy. These receptors were obtained from a female donor in good health, enrolled as a control in a pregnancy study. The CDR3 runs from the conserved cysteine through the conserved F or W. D genes are given only for firm matches. Clone size appears in some rows only: once, few, many, or a class for an expanded clone.

TRBJ1-2 15 NA NA TRBV7-2 TGTGCCAGCAGAGGTGGGGGGAGGGGTCTCTATGGCTACACCTTC CASRGGGRGLYGYTF
TRBJ1-2 12 NA TRBD1 TRBV6-6 TGTGCCAGCGGGGGACAGAGATATGGCTACACCTTC CASGGQRYGYTF
TRBJ2-7 13 NA NA TRBV29-1 TGCAGCGTCGTGGGCTTCAGCTCCTACGAGCAGTACTTC CSVVGFSSYEQYF
TRBJ2-3 13 NA NA TRBV6-5 TGTGCCAGCACCCGGGGAGGCACAGATACGCAGTATTTT CASTRGGTDTQYF
TRBJ2-5 17 NA TRBD2 TRBV9 TGTGCCAGCAGCGTAGGGCTAGCGGGGGGGCCCCAAGAGACCCAGTACTTC CASSVGLAGGPQETQYF
TRBJ1-2 16 NA TRBD1 TRBV7-8 TGTGCCAGCAGCTTAGGTCTGGGACAGGTAGACTATGGCTACACCTTC CASSLGLGQVDYGYTF
TRBJ2-7 14 NA TRBD2 TRBV19 TGTGCCAGTAACTCGGGAGGGTTCCACCCCGAGCAGTACTTC CASNSGGFHPEQYF
TRBJ2-1 15 NA NA TRBV7-8 TGTGCCAGCAGCTTTTTAGGGAGCTTGGGGGGTGAGCAGTTCTTC CASSFLGSLGGEQFF
TRBJ1-1 13 NA TRBD1 TRBV7-6 TGTGCCAGCAGCTTTGGGACAGCGACTGAAGCTTTCTTT CASSFGTATEAFF
TRBJ1-1 17 NA TRBD1 TRBV5-5 TGTGCCAGCAGCTTGGCTGACAGGGAATATACTAGGACTGAAGCTTTCTTT CASSLADREYTRTEAFF
TRBJ2-1 15 NA TRBD2 TRBV7-6 TGTGCCAGCAGCCCCCGACTAGCGCTCAACAATGAGCAGTTCTTC CASSPRLALNNEQFF
TRBJ2-7 14 NA TRBD1 TRBV2 TGTGCCAGCAGTGAAGGGACAGGTACCTACGAGCAGTACTTC CASSEGTGTYEQYF
TRBJ2-2 15 NA TRBD1 TRBV5-4 TGTGCCAGCAGCTTGGATCCCGGGACAGGGTTTGAGCTGTTTTTT CASSLDPGTGFELFF
TRBJ1-3 18 NA TRBD1 TRBV6-1 TGTGCCAGCAGTGTTGGACAGGGGGGTTTTAACTCTGGAAACACCATATATTTT CASSVGQGGFNSGNTIYF
TRBJ2-2 20 NA TRBD2 TRBV9 TGTGCCAGCAGCGTAAAGACTAGCGGGGTTGACATCGCGAACACCGGGGAGCTGTTTTTT CASSVKTSGVDIANTGELFF
TRBJ2-4 15 NA NA TRBV7-6 TGTGCCAGCAGCCTGTCGGCGCAGGGCGAAAACATTCAGTACTTC CASSLSAQGENIQYF
TRBJ1-2 16 NA TRBD1 TRBV4-2 TGTGCCAGCAGCCAAGTAACGGGACAGGGAGACTATGGCTACACCTTC CASSQVTGQGDYGYTF
TRBJ2-3 14 NA TRBD1 TRBV5-1 TGCGCCAGCAGCTTTGGACAGGTCACAGATACGCAGTATTTT CASSFGQVTDTQYF
TRBJ2-5 12 NA TRBD1 TRBV6-4 TGTGCCAGCAGTGAGAAGGGGGCCCAAAGGTACTTC CASSEKGAQRYF
TRBJ2-7 14 NA NA TRBV6-6 TGTGCCGGCAGTTCGGGGGTGCTCTCCTACGAGCAGTACTTC CAGSSGVLSYEQYF
TRBJ2-6 17 NA TRBD2 TRBV7-3 TGTGCCAGCAGCCCGGGACTAGCCTTCTCTGGGGCCAACGTCCTGACTTTC CASSPGLAFSGANVLTF
TRBJ1-1 12 NA TRBD1 TRBV5-4 TGTGCCAGCAGCCCCGACAGGGCTAACGGTTTCTTT CASSPDRANGFF
TRBJ2-1 16 NA TRBD2 TRBV28 TGTGCCAGCAGTTTATTGGGGCGGGGGTCCTACAATGAGCAGTTCTTC CASSLLGRGSYNEQFF
TRBJ2-7 13 once TRBD1 TRBV30 TGTGCCTGGAGTGTACAGGGGATCTACGAGCAGTACTTC CAWSVQGIYEQYF
TRBJ2-5 13 NA TRBD2 TRBV11-3 TGTGCCAGCAGCTTCGGCGGGGGAGAGACCCAGTACTTC CASSFGGGETQYF
TRBJ1-2 16 NA TRBD1 TRBV27 TGTGCCAGCAGTTCTTGGGGCTCGGGGACAGACCATGGCTACACCTTC CASSSWGSGTDHGYTF
TRBJ2-1 19 NA TRBD2 TRBV7-9 TGTGCCAGCAGACACACCACCCCCCTAGCGGGCAAGAGGACCAATGAGCAGTTCTTC CASRHTTPLAGKRTNEQFF
TRBJ2-1 20 NA NA TRBV7-6 TGTGCCAGCAGCCAAGCAGCGATGGTATCGATCTTGAGCTCCTACAATGAGCAGTTCTTC CASSQAAMVSILSSYNEQFF
TRBJ1-2 13 NA NA TRBV25-1 TGTGCCAGCGGCCCCGGGGGTGGCTATGGCTACACCTTC CASGPGGGYGYTF
TRBJ2-2 15 NA NA TRBV7-3 TGTGCCAGCAGCCCTTCAGGGGGGTACATCGGGGAGCTGTTTTTT CASSPSGGYIGELFF
TRBJ2-3 18 NA TRBD2 TRBV27 TGTGCCAGCAGTTTATTGTCCGGAGTGGGAGGGTTCACAGATACGCAGTATTTT CASSLLSGVGGFTDTQYF
TRBJ1-4 15 NA TRBD1 TRBV5-1 TGCGCCAGCAGCTTGGGAGCAGGGGGCTCTGAAAAACTGTTTTTT CASSLGAGGSEKLFF
TRBJ2-1 18 NA NA TRBV2 TGTGCCAGCAGTGAAGCGCCACCCCCAGGGTATTCTTACAATGAGCAGTTCTTC CASSEAPPPGYSYNEQFF
TRBJ1-5 13 NA NA TRBV12-5 TGTGCTAGTGGTTTAGGGGTGGAGCAGCCCCAGCATTTT CASGLGVEQPQHF
TRBJ2-6 17 NA TRBD1 TRBV11-3 TGTGCCAGCAGCACCAGACAGGGGGCGGGTGGGGCCAACGTCCTGACTTTC CASSTRQGAGGANVLTF
TRBJ1-2 16 NA TRBD1 TRBV4-3 TGCGCCAGCAGCCAAGATGGGACAGGCCTGCCCTATGGCTACACCTTC CASSQDGTGLPYGYTF
TRBJ2-7 14 NA TRBD1 TRBV6-1 TGTGCCAGCATTTATAGGACAGGGAACTACGAGCAGTACTTC CASIYRTGNYEQYF
TRBJ2-1 15 NA TRBD2 TRBV5-4 TGTGCCAGCAGCTTCCGACTAGCGGGAGTGAATGAGCAGTTCTTC CASSFRLAGVNEQFF
TRBJ1-1 14 NA TRBD1 TRBV5-5 TGTGCCAGCAGCTGGGGACAGGGGAACACTGAAGCTTTCTTT CASSWGQGNTEAFF
TRBJ1-2 14 NA NA TRBV19 TGTGCCAGTAGTATTCGGGACTCTCTAGGGGGCTACACCTTC CASSIRDSLGGYTF
TRBJ2-3 15 NA TRBD1 TRBV7-9 TGTGCCAGCAGCTTGTCCCAGGGGGCGAAAGATACGCAGTATTTT CASSLSQGAKDTQYF
TRBJ2-5 15 NA TRBD2 TRBV19 TGTGCCAGTAGTCCAGCCCTAGCGGGAGACGAGACCCAGTACTTC CASSPALAGDETQYF
TRBJ2-2 16 NA NA TRBV5-1 TGCGCCAGCAGGCAGGCCTCTATGCCGAACACCGGGGAGCTGTTTTTT CASRQASMPNTGELFF
TRBJ1-2 15 NA NA TRBV7-2 TGTGCCAGCAGCTTGGGGCGCTACAGCCTCTATGGCTACACCTTC CASSLGRYSLYGYTF
TRBJ1-3 14 once NA TRBV7-8 TGTGCCAGCAGCCCTACAGGGATCGGAAACACCATATATTTT CASSPTGIGNTIYF
TRBJ2-1 17 NA TRBD2 TRBV6-4 TGTGCCAGCAGCCCCACCGGGACTAGCGGGTCCTACAATGAGCAGTTCTTC CASSPTGTSGSYNEQFF
TRBJ1-4 13 once NA TRBV27 TGTGCCAGCAGTTTGGGAGGACAAGGAAAACTGTTTTTT CASSLGGQGKLFF
TRBJ1-6 18 NA NA TRBV7-8 TGTGCCAGCAGCCCCATCTACCCAGAGCAAGGGAGAAATTCACCCCTCCACTTT CASSPIYPEQGRNSPLHF
TRBJ2-3 13 NA NA TRBV19 TGTGCCAGTAGTATCAGGGAAGATAATACGCAGTATTTT CASSIREDNTQYF
TRBJ2-3 15 NA NA TRBV4-1 TGCGCCAGCAGCCCCTTCTCTCGGGAGACAGATACGCAGTATTTT CASSPFSRETDTQYF
TRBJ1-2 12 NA NA TRBV5-4 TGTGCCAGCAGCCCCGACAGGAGCGGCTACACCTTC CASSPDRSGYTF
TRBJ2-5 15 NA TRBD1 TRBV18 TGTGCCAGCTCACCACCAAAGACAGGGGAAGAGACCCAGTACTTC CASSPPKTGEETQYF
TRBJ2-7 14 NA NA TRBV21-1 TGTGCCAGCAGGAACCGGGACAGATTCTACGAGCAGTACTTC CASRNRDRFYEQYF
TRBJ2-3 14 NA TRBD2 TRBV29-1 TGCAGCGTTGAGGACGGGAGGGGAGCAGATACGCAGTATTTT CSVEDGRGADTQYF
TRBJ2-7 13 NA TRBD2 TRBV5-5 TGTGCCAGCAGCTTCGGGACTATTAACGAGCAGTACTTC CASSFGTINEQYF
TRBJ2-7 14 NA TRBD2 TRBV5-8 TGTGCCAGCAGCGGGGGAGGGCTACTATACGAGCAGTACTTC CASSGGGLLYEQYF
TRBJ1-1 13 once NA TRBV6-5 TGTGCCAGCAGTTACGTCCCAGGGAACAGAGCTTTCTTT CASSYVPGNRAFF
TRBJ2-7 15 NA NA TRBV19 TGTGCCAGTAGTATCGAGAGGGGGAGCTCCTACGAGCAGTACTTC CASSIERGSSYEQYF
TRBJ2-3 15 NA TRBD2 TRBV14 TGTGCCAGCAGTCCCGGACTAGCGGGCACAGATACGCAGTATTTT CASSPGLAGTDTQYF